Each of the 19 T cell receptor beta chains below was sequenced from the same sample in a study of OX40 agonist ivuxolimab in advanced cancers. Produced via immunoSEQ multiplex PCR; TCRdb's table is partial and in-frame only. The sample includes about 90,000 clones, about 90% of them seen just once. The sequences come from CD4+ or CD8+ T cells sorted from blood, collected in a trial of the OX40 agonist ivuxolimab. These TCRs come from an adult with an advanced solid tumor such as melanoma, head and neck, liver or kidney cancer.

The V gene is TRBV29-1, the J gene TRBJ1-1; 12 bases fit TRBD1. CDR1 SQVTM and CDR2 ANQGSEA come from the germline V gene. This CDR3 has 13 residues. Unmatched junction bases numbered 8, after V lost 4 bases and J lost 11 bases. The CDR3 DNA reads TGCAGCGTTGTACCGGGACAGGGGGCGCGGGCTTTCTTT. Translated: CSVVPGQGARAFF.

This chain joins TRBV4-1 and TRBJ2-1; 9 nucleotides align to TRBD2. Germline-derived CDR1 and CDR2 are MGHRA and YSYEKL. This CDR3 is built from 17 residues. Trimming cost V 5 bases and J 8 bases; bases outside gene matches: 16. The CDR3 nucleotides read TGCGCCAGCAGCTCCGGCCCGACTAGCGGCGCGTCGGATGAGCAGTTCTTC. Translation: CASSSGPTSGASDEQFF.

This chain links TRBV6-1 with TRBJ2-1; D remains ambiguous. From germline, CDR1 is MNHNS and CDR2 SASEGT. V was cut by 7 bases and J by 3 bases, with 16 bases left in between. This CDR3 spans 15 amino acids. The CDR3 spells CASTPIDRVYNEQFF. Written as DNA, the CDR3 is TGTGCCAGCACCCCTATCGACCGGGTCTACAATGAGCAGTTCTTC.

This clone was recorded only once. The CDR3 bases are TGTGCCAGCAGCTTAGCCCCCGGGACAGCAAAAGCTTTCTTT. This encodes CASSLAPGTAKAFF. The rearrangement links TRBV7-2 to TRBJ1-1; TRBD1 aligns across 7 bases. The CDR3 loop spans 14 amino acids. Per the germline V gene, CDR1 is SGHTA and CDR2 is FQGNSA. V lost 0 bases, J lost 9 bases, and 7 bases stayed unmatched.

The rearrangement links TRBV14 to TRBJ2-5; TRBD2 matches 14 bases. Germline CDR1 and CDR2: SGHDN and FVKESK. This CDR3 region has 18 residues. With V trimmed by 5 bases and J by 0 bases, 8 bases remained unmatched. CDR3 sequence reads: CASSAGLAGGRYQETQYF. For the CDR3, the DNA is TGTGCCAGCAGCGCTGGACTAGCGGGGGGAAGGTACCAAGAGACCCAGTACTTC.

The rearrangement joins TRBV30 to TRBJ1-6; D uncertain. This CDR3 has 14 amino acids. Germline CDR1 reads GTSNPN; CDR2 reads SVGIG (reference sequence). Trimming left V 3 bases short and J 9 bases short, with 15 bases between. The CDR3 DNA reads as TGTGCCTGGAGGGGTACAGCGGGCGGTTCACCCCTCCACTTT. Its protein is CAWRGTAGGSPLHF.

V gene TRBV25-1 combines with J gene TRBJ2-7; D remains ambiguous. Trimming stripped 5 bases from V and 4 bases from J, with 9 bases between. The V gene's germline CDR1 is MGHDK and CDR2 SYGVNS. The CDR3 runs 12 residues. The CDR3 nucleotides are TGTGCCAGCAGTAGTTCCAAATACGAGCAGTACTTC. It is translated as CASSSSKYEQYF.

CDR3 loop: CSGWRGHADTQYF. DNA of the CDR3: TGCAGCGGATGGCGGGGACACGCAGATACGCAGTATTTT. The chain couples TRBV29-1 to TRBJ2-3; possibly TRBD1 or TRBD2 for D (6 bases each). The CDR3 is 13 residues long. CDR1 is SQVTM and CDR2 is ANQGSEA in the germline V gene. V was shortened by 7 bases and J by 4 bases, with 15 bases between the two germline ends.

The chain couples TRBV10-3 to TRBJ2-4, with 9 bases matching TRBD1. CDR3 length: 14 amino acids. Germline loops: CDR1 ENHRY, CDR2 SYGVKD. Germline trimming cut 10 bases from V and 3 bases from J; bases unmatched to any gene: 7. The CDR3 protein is CATWTGAGKNIQYF. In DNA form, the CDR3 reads TGTGCCACTTGGACAGGGGCAGGCAAAAACATTCAGTACTTC.

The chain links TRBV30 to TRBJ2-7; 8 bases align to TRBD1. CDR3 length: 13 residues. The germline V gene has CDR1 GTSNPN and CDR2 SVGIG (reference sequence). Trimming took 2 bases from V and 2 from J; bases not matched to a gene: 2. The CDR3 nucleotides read TGTGCCTGGAGTCCGGGACAGGCCTACGAGCAGTACTTC. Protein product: CAWSPGQAYEQYF.

CDR3 in amino acids: CASSRTGALNYGYTF. The CDR3 DNA reads as TGTGCCAGCAGTAGGACAGGGGCCCTTAACTATGGCTACACCTTC. The chain carries TRBV6-5 and TRBJ1-2; the match to TRBD1 covers 9 bases. The CDR3 is 15 amino acids. Germline lookup yields CDR1 MNHEY and CDR2 SVGAGI. J was trimmed by 1 base and V by 5 bases; bases with no gene match: 5.

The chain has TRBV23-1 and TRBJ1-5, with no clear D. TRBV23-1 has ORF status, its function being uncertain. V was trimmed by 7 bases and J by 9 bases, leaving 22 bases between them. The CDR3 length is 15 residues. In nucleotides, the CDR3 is TGCGCCAGCACAACAGAGCTCTTTGTCCATCGGCCCCAGCATTTT. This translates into CASTTELFVHRPQHF.

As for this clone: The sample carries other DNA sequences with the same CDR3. The CDR3 region is CAIRASGGANVLTF. The CDR3 DNA is TGTGCCATCAGGGCTAGCGGTGGGGCCAACGTCCTGACTTTC. The chain uses TRBV10-3 and TRBJ2-6, with 7 bases lining up with TRBD2. Germline V gene lookup returns CDR1 ENHRY and CDR2 SYGVKD. CDR3 length: 14 residues. V was clipped by 6 bases and J by 3 bases; unmatched bases: 2.

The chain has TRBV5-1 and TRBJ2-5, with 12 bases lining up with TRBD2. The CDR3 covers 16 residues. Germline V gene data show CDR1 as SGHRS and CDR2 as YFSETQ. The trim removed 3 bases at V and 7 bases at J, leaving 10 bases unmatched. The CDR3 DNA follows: TGCGCCAGCAGCTCGGGACTAGCGGGTCCCCCGGGGACCCAGTACTTC. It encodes CASSSGLAGPPGTQYF.

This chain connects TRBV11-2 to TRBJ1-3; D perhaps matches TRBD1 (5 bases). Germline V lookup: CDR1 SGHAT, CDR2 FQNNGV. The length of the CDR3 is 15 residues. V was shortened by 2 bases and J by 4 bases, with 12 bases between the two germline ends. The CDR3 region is CASSLFTGSGNTIYF. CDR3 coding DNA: TGTGCCAGCAGCTTATTTACAGGTTCAGGAAACACCATATATTTT.

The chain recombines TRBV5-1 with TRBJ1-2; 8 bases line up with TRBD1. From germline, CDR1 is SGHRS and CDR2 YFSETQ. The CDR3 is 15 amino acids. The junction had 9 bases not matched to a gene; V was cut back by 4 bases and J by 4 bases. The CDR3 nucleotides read TGCGCCAGCAGCCTAGGGACAGGCCTGACCTATGGCTACACCTTC. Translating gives CASSLGTGLTYGYTF.

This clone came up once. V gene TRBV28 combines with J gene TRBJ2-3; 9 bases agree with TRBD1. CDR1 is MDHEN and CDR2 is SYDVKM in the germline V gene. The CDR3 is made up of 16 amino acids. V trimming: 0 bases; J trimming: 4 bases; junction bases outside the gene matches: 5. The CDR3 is CASSLWTGQGADTQYF. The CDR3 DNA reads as TGTGCCAGCAGTTTATGGACGGGACAGGGAGCAGATACGCAGTATTTT.

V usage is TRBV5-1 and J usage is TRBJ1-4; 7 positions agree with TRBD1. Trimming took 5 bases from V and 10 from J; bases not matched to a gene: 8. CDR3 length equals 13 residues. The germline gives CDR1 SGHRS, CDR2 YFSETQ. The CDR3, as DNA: TGCGCCAGCAGGTTGACGACAGGGAGAAAACTGTTTTTT. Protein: CASRLTTGRKLFF.

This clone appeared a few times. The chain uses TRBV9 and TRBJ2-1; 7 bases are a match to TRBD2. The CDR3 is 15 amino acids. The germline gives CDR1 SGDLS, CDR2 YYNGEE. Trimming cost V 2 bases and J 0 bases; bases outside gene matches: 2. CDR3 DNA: TGTGCCAGCAGCGTCAGCGGGAACTCCTACAATGAGCAGTTCTTC. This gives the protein CASSVSGNSYNEQFF.